This T cell receptor beta chain was retrieved from a study of shared clonotypes between healthy human individuals. Study at large: Donor composition was two women and a few men, aged 18 to 49.

CD45RO-negative, CCR7-positively selected cells formed the naive CD8 fraction, excluding terminally differentiated effector memory CD45RA+ cells. The assay was immunoSEQ multiplex PCR, and TCRdb's table has in-frame clones only and misses some. The sample contains approximately 2,200,000 clones, more than 85% of which appear only once. Germline V gene sequence: CDR1 LGHNA, CDR2 YSLEER. J gave up 3 bases and V 0 bases, and 9 bases lay outside the gene matches. This CDR3 is built from 17 residues. The TCR originated in a man younger than 35 in good health. Some clones in this sample may be carry-over from other donors' samples. J is TRBJ2-7 and V is TRBV4-3; 9 bases agree with TRBD1. Sequencing was carried out using naive CD8+ T cells from PBMCs. The CDR3 is CASSQEWRQGGVYEQYF. CDR3 DNA: TGCGCCAGCAGCCAAGAATGGCGACAGGGGGGGGTCTACGAGCAGTACTTC.